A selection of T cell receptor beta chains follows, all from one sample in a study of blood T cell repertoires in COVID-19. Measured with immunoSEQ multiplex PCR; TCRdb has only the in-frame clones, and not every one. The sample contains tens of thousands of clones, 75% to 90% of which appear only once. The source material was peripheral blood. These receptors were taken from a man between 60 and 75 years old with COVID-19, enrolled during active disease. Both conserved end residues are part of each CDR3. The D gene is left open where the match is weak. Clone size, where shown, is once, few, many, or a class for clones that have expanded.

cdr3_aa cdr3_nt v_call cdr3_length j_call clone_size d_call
CASSPPSGRGGISYNEQFF TGTGCCAGCTCACCACCCTCGGGGAGGGGCGGGATTTCCTACAATGAGCAGTTCTTC TRBV18 19 TRBJ2-1 - TRBD2
CASTSPGEKLFF TGTGCCAGCACCTCCCCGGGGGAAAAACTGTTTTTT TRBV7-2 12 TRBJ1-4 once -
CASSSTGYTDTQYF TGTGCCAGCAGCTCGACAGGATACACAGATACGCAGTATTTT TRBV5-6 14 TRBJ2-3 - -
CASSSLTGDANEKLFF TGTGCCAGCAGTTCCCTCACAGGGGATGCTAATGAAAAACTGTTTTTT TRBV28 16 TRBJ1-4 - TRBD1
CSVDPGAGEKLFF TGCAGCGTTGATCCAGGGGCGGGTGAAAAACTGTTTTTT TRBV29-1 13 TRBJ1-4 - -
CASSLSLAGGNEQFF TGTGCCAGCAGCTTAAGTCTAGCGGGGGGCAATGAGCAGTTCTTC TRBV7-3 15 TRBJ2-1 - TRBD2
CASAPGQGARYGYTF TGTGCTAGTGCCCCGGGACAGGGGGCTAGGTATGGCTACACCTTC TRBV12-5 15 TRBJ1-2 - TRBD1
CASSGQGPSSSYNEQFF TGTGCCAGCAGTGGACAAGGGCCAAGTAGCTCCTACAATGAGCAGTTCTTC TRBV7-9 17 TRBJ2-1 - -
CASSLRQETQYF TGTGCCAGCAGTTTGAGGCAAGAGACCCAGTACTTC TRBV12-3/TRBV12-4 12 TRBJ2-5 - -
CASSLAGPGDTEAFF TGTGCCAGCAGCTTGGCGGGGCCGGGGGACACTGAAGCTTTCTTT TRBV11-1 15 TRBJ1-1 - -
CASSPRLAGNTDTQYF TGTGCCAGCTCACCTCGACTAGCGGGGAACACAGATACGCAGTATTTT TRBV18 16 TRBJ2-3 - TRBD2
CASSQDWRSSYEQYF TGTGCCAGCAGCCAAGATTGGAGGAGCTCCTACGAGCAGTACTTC TRBV3-1/TRBV3-2 15 TRBJ2-7 - -